These 27 T cell receptor beta chains were sequenced from one sample in a study of shared clonotypes between healthy human individuals (TCRdb year 2020). Libraries were built with the immunoSEQ multiplex PCR assay. TCRdb holds this immuneACCESS table with in-frame rearrangements only. Some clones are missing; in checked studies, unresolved V genes explain under half, and the rest has no known cause. This sample holds about 660,000 clones; approximately 79% were observed only once. The ten largest clonotypes hold 1.7% of the sample. Sequenced: memory CD4+ T cells sorted from blood. Read against the paper, the sample's cell subset or site label means: CD45RA-negative fraction. These receptors came from a woman aged 25 to 39 in good health.

This rearrangement joins TRBV6-5 to TRBJ1-5; no reliable D call. There are 14 residues in the CDR3. The germline V gene encodes CDR1 MNHEY and CDR2 SVGAGI. V was trimmed by 6 bases and J by 5 bases, leaving 14 bases between them. CDR3 loop: CASRATDRHQPQHF. CDR3 DNA sequence: TGTGCCAGCAGGGCGACTGATCGGCATCAGCCCCAGCATTTT.

This clone showed up just once. CDR3 amino acids: CASSIHGQGAKFEAFF. CDR3 DNA: TGTGCCAGCAGTATCCATGGACAGGGGGCGAAATTCGAAGCTTTCTTT. The chain uses TRBV28 and TRBJ1-1, with 11 bases matching TRBD1. CDR1 MDHEN and CDR2 SYDVKM come from the germline V gene. V lost 5 bases, J lost 8 bases, and 13 bases stayed unmatched. This CDR3 is 16 amino acids long. Together with reference TRBV28 and TRBJ1-1, the CDR3 gives the full variable domain: DVKVTQSSRYLVKRTGEKVFLECVQDMDHENMFWYRQDPGLGLRLIYFSYDVKMKEKGDIPEGYSVSREKKERFSLILESASTNQTSMYLCASSIHGQGAKFEAFFGQGTRLTVV.

The chain couples TRBV19 to TRBJ1-1; 8 nucleotides line up with TRBD1. The germline V gene has CDR1 LNHDA and CDR2 SQIVND (reference sequence). V lost 3 bases, J lost 3 bases, and 3 bases stayed unmatched. This CDR3 has 14 residues. The CDR3 nucleotides are TGTGCCAGTAGTATTCAGGGGGCCGACACTGAAGCTTTCTTT. Translating it yields CASSIQGADTEAFF.

This clone was seen a handful of times. Other DNA sequences in the sample encode the same CDR3. V is TRBV5-1 and J is TRBJ2-7; D possibly corresponds to TRBD1 (5 bases). V gave up 1 base and J gave up 4 bases, with 9 bases separating them. The CDR3 is 13 residues long. Germline V CDR1 and CDR2: SGHRS, YFSETQ. CDR3 loop: CASSLSQGYEQYF. The CDR3 DNA is TGCGCCAGCAGCTTGAGTCAGGGTTACGAGCAGTACTTC.

The J gene is TRBJ1-5, the V gene TRBV2; D possibly corresponds to TRBD1 (5 bases). V shed 10 bases and J shed 5 bases, with 15 bases lying between them. CDR3 length: 13 amino acids. Germline lookup yields CDR1 SNHLY and CDR2 FYNNEI. CDR3 in amino acids: CATTGTEDQPQHF. CDR3 DNA sequence: TGTGCCACCACCGGGACGGAAGATCAGCCCCAGCATTTT.

The gene calls are TRBV9 and TRBJ2-1; D might be TRBD2 (5 bases). Trimming removed 4 bases at V and 0 bases at J, with 11 bases between. CDR1 SGDLS and CDR2 YYNGEE come from the germline V gene. This CDR3 has 15 residues. The CDR3 region has the DNA TGTGCCAGCAGCCCGGACTCCTCCTCCTACAATGAGCAGTTCTTC. Translated, it gives CASSPDSSSYNEQFF.

This chain joins TRBV27 and TRBJ2-7; D is ambiguous. This CDR3 is 15 amino acids long. V shed 3 bases and J shed 2 bases, with 14 bases lying between them. The germline V gene encodes CDR1 MNHEY and CDR2 SMNVEV (reference sequence). Written as DNA, the CDR3 is TGTGCCAGCAGTTTTTTGTCCTCTCTACCCTACGAGCAGTACTTC. Translating gives CASSFLSSLPYEQYF.

The V call is TRBV18, the J call TRBJ1-2; maybe TRBD1 (6 bases). V was trimmed by 0 bases and J by 8 bases, leaving 10 bases between them. CDR3 length: 13 residues. The germline CDR1 and CDR2 sequences are KGHSH and LQKENI. In nucleotides, the CDR3 is TGTGCCAGCTCACCACCGGGGGCTCAGGGCTACACCTTC. Amino acids: CASSPPGAQGYTF.

The chain joins TRBV30 to TRBJ2-4; no clear D. The V end lost 3 bases, the J end lost 3 bases, and 12 bases lay between the germline ends. The CDR3 consists of 14 residues. Germline CDR1 and CDR2: GTSNPN and SVGIG (reference sequence). CDR3 DNA sequence: TGTGCCTGGAGGTCAGGAGTTGGCAAAAACATTCAGTACTTC. This sequence encodes CAWRSGVGKNIQYF.

A remark on this clone: Distinct nucleotide sequences in the sample also encode this CDR3. The chain has TRBV10-2 and TRBJ1-5, with D unclear. CDR3 size: 12 residues. The germline V gene has CDR1 WSHSY and CDR2 SAAADI. Trimming stripped 6 bases from V and 2 bases from J, with 5 bases between. The CDR3 loop reads CASRDGNQPQHF. CDR3 DNA: TGCGCCAGCAGGGATGGCAATCAGCCCCAGCATTTT.

This chain connects TRBV2 to TRBJ1-5; D perhaps matches TRBD1 (5 bases). The germline CDR1 and CDR2 sequences are SNHLY and FYNNEI. The CDR3 has 16 residues. The V end was cut by 3 bases, the J end by 4 bases, with 16 bases between. The CDR3 reads CASSEAGGTENQPQHF. The CDR3 nucleotides read TGTGCCAGCAGTGAGGCAGGTGGGACCGAAAATCAGCCCCAGCATTTT.

Here the CDR3 reads CSVGDLGEKLFF. CDR3 DNA sequence: TGCAGCGTTGGGGACTTGGGGGAAAAACTGTTTTTT. This chain uses TRBV29-1 with TRBJ1-4; tentatively, D is TRBD1 (5 bases). This CDR3 contains 12 residues. Trimming cost V 4 bases and J 8 bases, with 11 bases left between them. Germline assignment: CDR1 SQVTM and CDR2 ANQGSEA.

This clone was detected a few times. The chain links TRBV7-3 to TRBJ2-1; D could derive from TRBD1 or TRBD2 (5 bases each). Trimming took off 4 bases at V and 0 bases at J, with 10 bases between the two ends. CDR1 SGHTA and CDR2 FQGTGA come from the germline V gene. The CDR3 is 15 residues long. The CDR3 here is CASSSEGSSYNEQFF. The DNA of the CDR3 is TGTGCCAGCAGCTCAGAGGGGAGCTCCTACAATGAGCAGTTCTTC.

The chain recombines TRBV6-5 with TRBJ1-3; D possibly corresponds to TRBD1 (6 bases). Trimming removed 6 bases from V and 0 bases from J, with 12 bases in between. The CDR3 sequence is 15 residues long. Germline lookup yields CDR1 MNHEY and CDR2 SVGAGI. CDR3 amino acids: CASRRDTISGNTIYF. For the CDR3, the DNA is TGTGCCAGCAGACGGGACACGATCTCTGGAAACACCATATATTTT.

V gene TRBV11-2 combines with J gene TRBJ1-3; no clear D gene. Germline lookup yields CDR1 SGHAT and CDR2 FQNNGV. V lost 3 bases to trimming and J lost 4 bases, with 10 bases between them. This CDR3 is built from 14 residues. CDR3 sequence (DNA): TGTGCCAGCAGCTTCTCTCCTGTCGGAAACACCATATATTTT. This codes for CASSFSPVGNTIYF.

The chain uses TRBV19 and TRBJ2-2; D is possibly TRBD2 (5 bases). V lost 4 bases and J lost 4, with 10 bases in between. The length of the CDR3 is 14 residues. Germline V gene lookup returns CDR1 LNHDA and CDR2 SQIVND (reference sequence). The DNA for the CDR3 is TGTGCCAGTAGTAAAAAAGGACTCACCGGGGAGCTGTTTTTT. It codes for CASSKKGLTGELFF.

This rearrangement joins TRBV10-3 to TRBJ2-1; D is ambiguous. The germline V gene has CDR1 ENHRY and CDR2 SYGVKD. Trimming removed 2 bases from V and 4 bases from J, with 12 bases in between. The CDR3 extends over 15 amino acids. CDR3 in amino acids: CAISEGIPLYNEQFF. The CDR3 coding sequence is TGTGCCATCAGTGAGGGCATACCCCTTTACAATGAGCAGTTCTTC.

As for this clone: Other DNA sequences within the sample encode an identical CDR3. This chain connects TRBV18 to TRBJ1-1, with 10 bases lining up with TRBD1. Germline CDR1 and CDR2: KGHSH and LQKENI. The CDR3 length is 14 residues. Losses at the gene ends were 3 bases for V and 5 bases for J; bases not matched to a gene: 3. The CDR3 bases are TGTGCCAGCTCACCGGGACAGGGGAGGACTGAAGCTTTCTTT. Amino acids: CASSPGQGRTEAFF.

The chain recombines TRBV15 with TRBJ2-5; 7 bases map to TRBD1. The germline gives CDR1 LNHNV, CDR2 YYDKDF (reference sequence). CDR3 length equals 16 residues. V trimming: 0 bases; J trimming: 2 bases; junction bases outside the gene matches: 6. CDR3 DNA: TGTGCCACCAGCAGAGATCCGGGACAGAGACAAGAGACCCAGTACTTC. Its protein is CATSRDPGQRQETQYF. Supplemented by reference TRBV15 and TRBJ2-5, the full variable domain reads DAMVIQNPRYQVTQFGKPVTLSCSQTLNHNVMYWYQQKSSQAPKLLFHYYDKDFNNEADTPDNFQSRRPNTSFCFLDIRSPGLGDTAMYLCATSRDPGQRQETQYFGPGTRLLVL.

V is TRBV2 and J is TRBJ2-3, with a possible D match to TRBD2 (5 bases). CDR3 length: 13 amino acids. Trimming took 7 bases from V and 1 from J, leaving 9 bases between them. Germline loops: CDR1 SNHLY, CDR2 FYNNEI. This CDR3 reads CASTRERTDTQYF. The CDR3 region has the DNA TGTGCCAGCACCCGGGAACGCACAGATACGCAGTATTTT.

Notes on this clone: Other nucleotide sequences in the sample specify the same CDR3. The rearrangement links TRBV5-1 to TRBJ2-3; TRBD1 matches at 7 bases. This CDR3 is 16 amino acids long. J lost 0 bases, V lost 2 bases, and 6 bases had no gene match. From germline, CDR1 is SGHRS and CDR2 YFSETQ. This CDR3 reads CASSLAQGPSTDTQYF. CDR3 nucleotide sequence: TGCGCCAGCAGCTTAGCACAGGGGCCGAGCACAGATACGCAGTATTTT.

V and J are TRBV4-2 and TRBJ1-1; 7 positions match TRBD1. Trimming cost V 2 bases and J 2 bases; bases outside gene matches: 5. The CDR3 has 15 residues. The germline V gene encodes CDR1 LGHNA and CDR2 YNFKEQ. The CDR3 bases are TGTGCCAGCAGCCAATCGTGGACAGGAAACACTGAAGCTTTCTTT. Protein sequence: CASSQSWTGNTEAFF.

A note on this clone: A much larger clone differs from this one at a single base, so this may be a read error. Other DNA variants within this sample encode the same CDR3. This rearrangement joins TRBV5-1 to TRBJ2-1; TRBD2 is a possible D gene (5 bases). CDR1 and CDR2 from the germline V gene are SGHRS and YFSETQ. The CDR3 consists of 15 residues. The V end was cut by 1 base, the J end by 3 bases, with 11 bases between. The CDR3 nucleotides read TGCGCCAGCAGCTTGTCCAGCGGAAGCTACAATGAGCAGTTCTTC. It codes for CASSLSSGSYNEQFF.

This clone appeared once. The chain is built from TRBV10-3 and TRBJ1-2, with a weak D call TRBD1 (5 bases). The V end was cut by 4 bases, the J end by 4 bases, with 13 bases between. The CDR3 has 14 residues. Looked up from germline, CDR1 is ENHRY and CDR2 is SYGVKD. CDR3 region: CAISGAGTAYGYTF. For the CDR3, the DNA is TGTGCCATCAGTGGAGCAGGGACGGCCTATGGCTACACCTTC.

This clone was counted many times. V and J are TRBV2 and TRBJ1-5; D unclear. The CDR3 totals 17 residues. V shed 6 bases and J shed 1 base, with 19 bases lying between them. CDR1 is SNHLY, CDR2 FYNNEI, per germline. For the CDR3, the DNA is TGTGCCAGCAGGGACGGACCCAGAGGAGGGAGCAATCAGCCCCAGCATTTT. It encodes CASRDGPRGGSNQPQHF.

The chain uses TRBV7-8 and TRBJ1-3, with a possible D match to TRBD1 (6 bases). The CDR3 totals 13 residues. With 5 bases removed from V and 10 bases from J, the gap between germline ends came to 15 bases. Per the germline V gene, CDR1 is SGHVS and CDR2 is FQNEAQ. DNA for the CDR3: TGTGCCAGCAGCACAGGGTTAGTTAGGACCATATATTTT. Translating gives CASSTGLVRTIYF.

This clone was seen only a few times. The chain employs TRBV25-1 and TRBJ1-6, with D perhaps TRBD1 (5 bases). This CDR3 comprises 16 residues. V gave up 1 base and J gave up 0 bases, with 7 bases separating them. Germline assignment: CDR1 MGHDK and CDR2 SYGVNS. Here the CDR3 reads CASSESDSSYNSPLHF. Written as DNA, the CDR3 is TGTGCCAGCAGTGAATCCGACAGCTCCTATAATTCACCCCTCCACTTT.